Below, 32 T cell receptor beta chains from the same sample are listed, as sequenced in a study of vaccination and CD4 T cells after COVID-19. These receptors have no identified antigens. Oncomine TCR Beta short-read sequencing was applied to DNA from cultured CD4+ T cells. TCRdb ran MiXCR on the PCR reads and lists one entry per CDR3 protein. The sample contains fewer than 15,000 distinct CDR3 sequences, 35% of which appear only once. Treatment: approximately 10-day PBMC culture with coronavirus spike peptide pools or control peptides (ViraFEST assay). Sample: CD4+ T cells from blood, cultured in vitro. The receptors shown here come from a human donor who had recovered from COVID-19.

This clonotype was seen more than once but under ten times. The chain joins TRBV12-3 or TRBV12-4 to TRBJ1-2, with a weak D call TRBD1 (6 bases). The CDR3 consists of 15 residues. Between the trimmed V and J ends, which lost 6 bases and 4 bases, there was a span of 18 bases. Here the CDR3 reads CASSQTPTGSYGYTF. The CDR3 nucleotides are TGTGCCAGCAGCCAGACCCCAACAGGGTCCTATGGCTACACCTTC.

This sequence joins TRBV4-1 and TRBJ2-5, with D perhaps TRBD1 (6 bases). Germline V gene sequence: CDR1 MGHRA, CDR2 YSYEKL. V lost 8 bases to trimming and J lost 1 base, with 17 bases between them. The CDR3 is 15 residues long. The CDR3 here is CASRNAGQLQETQYF. Written as DNA, the CDR3 is TGCGCCAGCCGAAACGCCGGACAGCTCCAAGAGACCCAGTACTTC.

J is TRBJ2-2 and V is TRBV7-9; maybe TRBD1 (6 bases). CDR1 SEHNR and CDR2 FQNEAQ come from the germline V gene (reference sequence). Trimming removed 4 bases at V and 4 bases at J, with 13 bases between. This CDR3 is built from 15 residues. CDR3 amino acids: CASSSRTATTGELFF. DNA of the CDR3: TGTGCCAGCAGCTCCAGGACAGCTACCACCGGGGAGCTGTTTTTT.

To note about this clonotype: One junction end disagrees with the germline gene, perhaps due to a read error. The chain is built from TRBV30 and TRBJ2-3, with 7 bases fitting TRBD2. Germline loops: CDR1 GTSNPN, CDR2 SVGIG (reference sequence). The CDR3 spans 13 residues. This chain's CDR3 is CAWSGGSRDTQYF. The CDR3 DNA reads as TGTGCCTGGAGTGGCGGGAGCAGAGATACGCAGTATTTT. The whole variable domain, filled in from reference TRBV30 and TRBJ2-3, reads SQTIHQWPATLVQPVGSPLSLECTVEGTSNPNLYWYRQAAGRGLQLLFYSVGIGQISSEVPQNLSASRPQDRQFILSSKKLLLSDSGFYLCAWSGGSRDTQYFGPGTRLTVL.

In DNA form, the CDR3 reads TGTGCCAGCAGTCGACTAGATAGAGAGACCCAGTACTTC. Protein product: CASSRLDRETQYF. The chain recombines TRBV12-3 or TRBV12-4 with TRBJ2-5, with a weak D call TRBD2 (6 bases). V was shortened by 5 bases and J by 4 bases, with 11 bases between the two germline ends. CDR3 length: 13 amino acids.

This clonotype occurred a few times. The J gene is TRBJ1-2, the V gene TRBV10-3; D remains unclear. V shed 4 bases and J shed 8 bases, with 17 bases lying between them. This CDR3 spans 14 amino acids. Per germline, CDR1 ENHRY and CDR2 SYGVKD. The CDR3 DNA reads as TGTGCCATCAGTGTGGAATTCGGGAGTTTGGGCTACACCTTC. It specifies CAISVEFGSLGYTF.

The chain employs TRBV28 and TRBJ2-4; D possibly corresponds to TRBD2 (7 bases). CDR3 size: 14 residues. The ends were cut back, 2 bases at V and 7 bases at J, with 12 bases in the middle. Germline loops: CDR1 MDHEN, CDR2 SYDVKM. The CDR3 DNA sequence: TGTGCCAGCAGTTTAGGGGGGGCTTTGAACATTCAGTACTTC. Translating gives CASSLGGALNIQYF.

The rearrangement uses TRBV14 and TRBJ2-7; 7 bases fit TRBD2. This CDR3 region has 13 residues. Germline CDR1 is SGHDN and CDR2 is FVKESK. V lost 4 bases to trimming and J lost 6 bases; unmatched junction nucleotides: 6. The CDR3 nucleotides are TGTGCCAGCAGCCGGCAACTAGCGATCGAGCAGTACTTC. Residues: CASSRQLAIEQYF. Full variable domain (outside the CDR3, taken from reference TRBV14 and TRBJ2-7): EAGVTQFPSHSVIEKGQTVTLRCDPISGHDNLYWYRRVMGKEIKFLLHFVKESKQDESGMPNNRFLAERTGGTYSTLKVQPAELEDSGVYFCASSRQLAIEQYFGPGTRLTVT.

The V and J genes are TRBV27 and TRBJ1-1; 7 bases align to TRBD1. From germline, CDR1 is MNHEY and CDR2 SMNVEV (reference sequence). The CDR3 contains 16 residues. Trimming took 5 bases from V and 7 from J; bases not matched to a gene: 16. CDR3 amino acids: CASSPKRIDRVGEAFF. CDR3 in DNA: TGTGCCAGCAGTCCCAAAAGAATAGACAGGGTGGGTGAAGCTTTCTTT.

The V and J genes are TRBV20-1 and TRBJ2-1; D is perhaps TRBD1 or TRBD2 (6 bases each). The CDR3 length is 14 residues. Germline loops: CDR1 DFQATT, CDR2 SNEGSKA (reference sequence). Between the trimmed V and J ends, which lost 8 bases and 3 bases, there was a span of 17 bases. In DNA form, the CDR3 reads TGCAGTATCGAGGGGGGAGGAATCTACAATGAGCAGTTCTTC. This encodes CSIEGGGIYNEQFF.

J is TRBJ2-1 and V is TRBV10-3; 7 nucleotides match TRBD2. The CDR3 is made up of 14 amino acids. Unmatched junction bases numbered 12, after V lost 10 bases and J lost 6 bases. CDR1 and CDR2 (germline): ENHRY, SYGVKD. The CDR3 DNA reads as TGTGCCACCTCAAGCGGGAACGTGGGCAATGAGCAGTTCTTC. Amino acid sequence: CATSSGNVGNEQFF.

In this sample, this clonotype turned up a few times. The rearrangement joins TRBV6-2 or TRBV6-3 to TRBJ2-2; D gene unclear. The CDR3 covers 12 residues. V was clipped by 6 bases and J by 5 bases, with 7 bases between them. Germline CDR1 is MNHEY and CDR2 is SVGEGT. CDR3 in amino acids: CASRGYTGELFF. CDR3 in DNA: TGTGCCAGCAGGGGGTATACCGGGGAGCTGTTTTTT.

The rearrangement uses TRBV20-1 and TRBJ2-3; a possible D gene is TRBD2 (6 bases). The CDR3 covers 17 residues. V was clipped by 5 bases and J by 3 bases, with 24 bases between them. Germline values: CDR1 DFQATT, CDR2 SNEGSKA (reference sequence). CDR3 residues: CSAPNWGESFFTDTQYF. CDR3 nucleotides: TGCAGTGCTCCCAATTGGGGGGAGTCCTTTTTTACAGATACGCAGTATTTT.

CDR3 nucleotides: TGCAGTGCTAGGAGCGGGGGGAGCACAGATACGCAGTATTTT. Protein: CSARSGGSTDTQYF. This rearrangement joins TRBV20-1 to TRBJ2-3, with 9 bases matching TRBD2. V lost 3 bases, J lost 0 bases, and 1 base stayed unmatched. The CDR3 consists of 14 residues. CDR1 is DFQATT, CDR2 SNEGSKA, per germline (reference sequence).

Only a few counts were recorded for this clonotype. This chain links TRBV2 with TRBJ1-2; 7 nucleotides agree with TRBD1. Germline V CDR1 and CDR2: SNHLY, FYNNEI. There are 13 residues in the CDR3. Trimming at V came to 1 base and at J to 11 bases, leaving 7 bases not matched to a gene. CDR3 region: CASSEVWVTGYTF. The CDR3 nucleotides read TGTGCCAGCAGTGAAGTCTGGGTGACAGGGTACACCTTC.

The genes are TRBV4-3 and TRBJ2-3; D not certain. This CDR3 has 13 amino acids. Germline V gene sequence: CDR1 LGHNA, CDR2 YSLEER. Trimming cost V 7 bases and J 1 base, with 9 bases left between them. The CDR3 DNA is TGCGCCAGCAAATCTTCGGGCACAGATACGCAGTATTTT. Encoded protein: CASKSSGTDTQYF.

This chain joins TRBV12-3 or TRBV12-4 and TRBJ2-7, with TRBD1 identical over 11 bases. CDR3 length: 14 amino acids. J gave up 7 bases and V 5 bases, and 7 bases lay outside the gene matches. The CDR3 loop is CASSPGQGAWEQYF. The CDR3 nucleotides read TGTGCCAGCAGTCCAGGACAGGGGGCCTGGGAGCAGTACTTC.

This clonotype was seen just once. This chain joins TRBV4-3 and TRBJ2-1, with TRBD1 matching over 8 bases. The CDR3 contains 14 residues. CDR1 and CDR2 (germline): LGHNA, YSLEER. V shed 4 bases, J shed 4 bases, and the junction held 3 bases outside the gene matches. In nucleotides, the CDR3 is TGCGCCAGCAGCCGAGACAGGGGATACAATGAGCAGTTCTTC. Its protein product is CASSRDRGYNEQFF.

The chain is built from TRBV10-1 and TRBJ2-1, with no clear D. With 0 bases removed from V and 0 bases from J, the gap between germline ends came to 12 bases. The CDR3 is made up of 17 amino acids. The germline gives CDR1 WNHNN, CDR2 SYGVQD (reference sequence). DNA for the CDR3: TGCGCCAGCAGTGAGTCGACGGGCCCGAGCTCCTACAATGAGCAGTTCTTC. It codes for CASSESTGPSSYNEQFF.

DNA for the CDR3: TGTGCCAGCTCACCACCGGCAGACGGGGAGACCCAGTACTTC. The encoded protein is CASSPPADGETQYF. The J gene is TRBJ2-5, the V gene TRBV18, with D uncertain. Trimming removed 0 bases from V and 5 bases from J, with 10 bases in between. The CDR3 runs 14 residues. CDR1 is KGHSH, CDR2 LQKENI, per germline.

The sample holds a few counts of this clonotype. The chain recombines TRBV27 with TRBJ2-7, with 8 bases matching TRBD1. The germline gives CDR1 MNHEY, CDR2 SMNVEV (reference sequence). After removal of 5 bases from V and 2 bases from J, the junction contained 11 bases not matched to a gene. The CDR3 consists of 16 residues. The CDR3 DNA reads TGTGCCAGCAGTCCAACCTACAGGGGGAATACCTACGAGCAGTACTTC. It yields the protein CASSPTYRGNTYEQYF.

The chain links TRBV7-3 to TRBJ2-1; 10 bases are shared with TRBD2. Germline lookup yields CDR1 SGHTA and CDR2 FQGTGA. J was trimmed by 5 bases and V by 0 bases; bases with no gene match: 4. The CDR3 is 16 residues long. The CDR3 DNA reads TGTGCCAGCAGCTTAACCCCTGGGACTAGCGACAATGAGCAGTTCTTC. Residues: CASSLTPGTSDNEQFF.

The genes are TRBV7-3 and TRBJ2-2; D may match TRBD1 or TRBD2 (5 bases each). The ends were cut back, 5 bases at V and 6 bases at J, with 10 bases in the middle. This CDR3 has 13 amino acids. From germline, CDR1 is SGHTA and CDR2 FQGTGA. CDR3 protein: CASSPPGPGELFF. The CDR3 DNA is TGTGCCAGCAGCCCCCCGGGGCCCGGGGAGCTGTTTTTT.

The chain has TRBV19 and TRBJ2-7; 8 bases line up with TRBD1. Germline V CDR1 and CDR2: LNHDA, SQIVND (reference sequence). The CDR3 contains 12 residues. Losses at the gene ends were 6 bases for V and 6 bases for J; bases not matched to a gene: 4. The chain's CDR3 is CASRPTGGEQYF. CDR3 nucleotide sequence: TGTGCCAGTAGGCCTACAGGGGGCGAGCAGTACTTC.

The chain recombines TRBV11-2 with TRBJ1-1; D is perhaps TRBD1 (5 bases). Germline loops: CDR1 SGHAT, CDR2 FQNNGV. The CDR3 is 13 residues long. V lost 5 bases and J 5 bases, leaving 12 bases between the germline ends. The chain's CDR3 is CASSRRGGTEAFF. CDR3 nucleotides: TGTGCCAGCAGCCGCCGGGGGGGGACTGAAGCTTTCTTT.

The CDR3 bases are TGTGCCAGCAGTCGTGGGTTGGGCGGGGACAGGGATAATTCACCCCTCCACTTT. Protein sequence: CASSRGLGGDRDNSPLHF. The chain has TRBV28 and TRBJ1-6; 9 nucleotides match TRBD1. V shed 5 bases and J 5 bases; nucleotides not matched to a gene: 13. The CDR3 is made up of 18 amino acids. Germline CDR1 MDHEN, CDR2 SYDVKM.

The V call is TRBV6-1, the J call TRBJ2-3; the D gene is possibly TRBD2 (5 bases). Per germline, CDR1 MNHNS and CDR2 SASEGT. The ends were cut back, 7 bases at V and 0 bases at J, with 17 bases in the middle. The CDR3 loop spans 16 amino acids. The CDR3 spells CASKGSGYSSTDTQYF. The CDR3 DNA reads TGTGCCAGCAAGGGTTCGGGATACTCTAGCACAGATACGCAGTATTTT.

This clonotype was observed a handful of times. The DNA for the CDR3 is TGTGCCAGCAGTCGACAGACAGAAGCTTTCTTT. Translation: CASSRQTEAFF. V usage is TRBV6-2 or TRBV6-3 and J usage is TRBJ1-1; tentative D call: TRBD1 (5 bases). The CDR3 is 11 amino acids. V lost 5 bases, J lost 8 bases, and 9 bases lay in between. The germline CDR1 and CDR2 sequences are MNHEY and SVGEGT.

The chain employs TRBV5-4 and TRBJ2-2; 16 nucleotides align to TRBD2. V was clipped by 3 bases and J by 4 bases; unmatched bases: 6. Germline V gene data show CDR1 as SGHNT and CDR2 as YYREEE (reference sequence). CDR3 length equals 18 residues. CDR3 amino acids: CASSSGTSGRGGTGELFF. The CDR3 DNA is TGTGCCAGCAGCTCCGGGACTAGCGGGAGGGGGGGCACCGGGGAGCTGTTTTTT.

The V and J genes are TRBV20-1 and TRBJ1-2, with D perhaps TRBD1 (5 bases). Germline loops: CDR1 DFQATT, CDR2 SNEGSKA (reference sequence). Between the trimmed V and J ends, which lost 0 bases and 2 bases, there was a span of 19 bases. The CDR3 is 17 residues long. CDR3 nucleotide sequence: TGCAGTGCTAGAGATCCCCAGGGTGCAGGGTTCAACTATGGCTACACCTTC. Encoded protein: CSARDPQGAGFNYGYTF.

In this sample, this clonotype turned up a few times. The chain joins TRBV20-1 to TRBJ2-7; 11 nucleotides line up with TRBD2. Germline V CDR1 and CDR2: DFQATT, SNEGSKA (reference sequence). This CDR3 spans 16 amino acids. With 2 bases clipped from V and 1 base from J, the junction kept 7 bases outside the gene matches. CDR3 amino acids: CSARQKTSGRSYEQYF. The CDR3 region has the DNA TGCAGTGCTAGACAAAAAACTAGCGGGAGATCCTACGAGCAGTACTTC.

The chain joins TRBV5-5 to TRBJ2-5; D may correspond to TRBD1 or TRBD2 (6 bases each). V was clipped by 7 bases and J by 3 bases, with 10 bases between them. In germline, CDR1 is SGHKS, CDR2 YYEKEE (reference sequence). The CDR3 has 12 residues. CDR3 in amino acids: CASWGAEETQYF. CDR3 nucleotide sequence: TGTGCCAGCTGGGGGGCGGAAGAGACCCAGTACTTC. The full variable domain, its missing parts supplied by reference TRBV5-5 and TRBJ2-5, is DAGVTQSPTHLIKTRGQQVTLRCSPISGHKSVSWYQQVLGQGPQFIFQYYEKEERGRGNFPDRFSARQFPNYSSELNVNALLLGDSALYLCASWGAEETQYFGPGTRLLVL.